This T cell receptor (beta chain) comes out of a study of cytomegalovirus exposure and HLA in healthy donors. At the level of the study: Unique TCR beta sequences numbering approximately 120 million came from around 180 million T cells in an earlier analysis. Study-level results: A link between a missense DCLRE1C variant and TCR beta V- and J-gene trimming emerged from a later analysis. More clonal expansion characterized HLA-associated TCR beta chains than equally common others in a later analysis.

Of note for this clone: Its specificity is unknown.

The PCR was carried out with 60 Vbeta primers and 13 Jbeta primers. As originally analysed: A later analysis counted roughly 74 million unique TCR beta chains, some 12 million shared. Measured with immunoSEQ multiplex PCR; TCRdb has only the in-frame clones, and not every one. The DNA gave D and trimming, while V, J and clone size come from that table. The profile shows over 100,000 clones, over 60% of them singletons. CDR1 and CDR2 from the germline V gene are LGHNA and YNFKEQ. CDR3 length: 14 residues. V lost 1 base, J lost 2 bases, and 5 bases lay in between. The sequence derives from a woman younger than 45 in good health and CMV-seropositive. V and J are TRBV4-2 and TRBJ1-4; D call uncertain. The specimen sequenced was PBMCs. The DNA for the CDR3 is TGTGCCAGCAGCCAAGGAGGGACTAATGAAAAACTGTTTTTT. This sequence encodes CASSQGGTNEKLFF.